This paragraph reports one T cell receptor (beta chain). TCRdb's table, derived via immunoSEQ multiplex PCR, lists solely in-frame clones and lacks some. Counted here are around 230,000 clones, around 85% occurring once; the ten biggest clones make up 3% to 4%. The data derive from a study of blood T cell repertoires in COVID-19. Study-wide context: Specimens from acute and convalescent COVID-19 originated in the United States, Italy and Spain.

CDR1 and CDR2 (germline): SGHRS, YFSETQ. V was pared by 4 bases and J by 2 bases, with 6 bases of the junction left unmatched. This CDR3 spans 15 amino acids. The specimen sequenced was PBMCs or T cells enriched from blood (not recorded which). This receptor was obtained from a woman aged 40 to 49 with acute COVID-19. The chain employs TRBV5-1 and TRBJ2-7; 10 bases fit TRBD2. In DNA, the CDR3 is TGCGCCAGCAGCCCTGGACTAGCGGATACCTACGAGCAGTACTTC. Translation: CASSPGLADTYEQYF.